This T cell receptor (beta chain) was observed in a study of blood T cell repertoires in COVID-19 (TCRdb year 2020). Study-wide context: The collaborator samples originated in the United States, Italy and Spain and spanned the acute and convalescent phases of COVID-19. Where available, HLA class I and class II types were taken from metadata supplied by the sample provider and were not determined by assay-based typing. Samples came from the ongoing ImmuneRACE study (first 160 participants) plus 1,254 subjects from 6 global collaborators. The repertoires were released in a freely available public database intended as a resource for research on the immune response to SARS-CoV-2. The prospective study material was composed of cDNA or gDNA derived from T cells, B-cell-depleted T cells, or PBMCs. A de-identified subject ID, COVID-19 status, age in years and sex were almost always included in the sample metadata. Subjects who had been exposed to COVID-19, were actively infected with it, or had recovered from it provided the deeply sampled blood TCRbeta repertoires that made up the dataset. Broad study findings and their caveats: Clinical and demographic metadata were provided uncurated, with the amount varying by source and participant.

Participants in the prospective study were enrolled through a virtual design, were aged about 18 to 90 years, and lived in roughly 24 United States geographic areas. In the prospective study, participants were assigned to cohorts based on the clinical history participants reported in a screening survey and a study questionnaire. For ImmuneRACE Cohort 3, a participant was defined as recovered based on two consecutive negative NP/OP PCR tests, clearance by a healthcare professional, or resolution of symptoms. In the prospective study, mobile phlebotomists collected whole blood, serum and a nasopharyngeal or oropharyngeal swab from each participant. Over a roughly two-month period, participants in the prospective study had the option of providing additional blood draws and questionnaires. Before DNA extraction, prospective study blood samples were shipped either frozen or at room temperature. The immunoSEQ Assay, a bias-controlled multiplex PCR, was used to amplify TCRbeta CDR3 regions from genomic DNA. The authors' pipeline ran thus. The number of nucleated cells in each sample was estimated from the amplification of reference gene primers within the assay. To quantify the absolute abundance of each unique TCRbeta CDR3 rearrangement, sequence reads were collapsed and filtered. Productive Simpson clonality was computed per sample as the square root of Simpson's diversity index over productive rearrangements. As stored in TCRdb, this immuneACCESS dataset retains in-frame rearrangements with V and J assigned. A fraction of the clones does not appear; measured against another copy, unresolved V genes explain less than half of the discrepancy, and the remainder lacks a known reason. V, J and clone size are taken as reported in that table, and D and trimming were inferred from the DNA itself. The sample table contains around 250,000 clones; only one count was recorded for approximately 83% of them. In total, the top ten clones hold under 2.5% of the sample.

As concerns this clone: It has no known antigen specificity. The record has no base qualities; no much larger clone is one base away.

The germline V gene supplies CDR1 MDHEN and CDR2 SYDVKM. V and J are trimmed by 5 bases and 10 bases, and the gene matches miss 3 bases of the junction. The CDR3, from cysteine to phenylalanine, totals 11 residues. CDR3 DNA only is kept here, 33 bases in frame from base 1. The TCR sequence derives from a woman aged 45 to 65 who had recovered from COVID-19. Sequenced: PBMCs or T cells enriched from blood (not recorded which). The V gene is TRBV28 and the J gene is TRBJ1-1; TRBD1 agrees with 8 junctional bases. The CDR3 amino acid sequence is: CASSVTGGAFF. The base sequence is TGTGCCAGCAGTGTCACAGGGGGAGCTTTCTTT. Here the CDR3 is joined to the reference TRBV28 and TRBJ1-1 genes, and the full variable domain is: DVKVTQSSRYLVKRTGEKVFLECVQDMDHENMFWYRQDPGLGLRLIYFSYDVKMKEKGDIPEGYSVSREKKERFSLILESASTNQTSMYLCASSVTGGAFFGQGTRLTVV.